Presented here are 29 T cell receptor beta chains from one specimen sequenced in a study of control samples from healthy donors and cancer patients. Method: immunoSEQ multiplex PCR; TCRdb's copy keeps in-frame clones and lacks some. Counted here are roughly 130,000 clones, 80% to 95% occurring once; the ten biggest clones make up roughly 8.6%. The sample taken for sequencing was blood. The receptors originated from a man between 18 and 35 years old in good health.

This rearrangement joins TRBV2 to TRBJ1-2; perhaps TRBD1 as D (5 bases). Trimming removed 7 bases from V and 3 bases from J, with 15 bases in between. This CDR3 comprises 14 residues. Germline V lookup: CDR1 SNHLY, CDR2 FYNNEI. The CDR3 nucleotides are TGTGCCAGCACGTCGGGGACGGAATACTATGGCTACACCTTC. The encoded protein is CASTSGTEYYGYTF.

This clone was picked up one time. The chain joins TRBV13 to TRBJ2-3; D gene uncertain. From germline, CDR1 is PRHDT and CDR2 FYEKMQ (reference sequence). CDR3 length equals 11 residues. The V end was cut by 6 bases, the J end by 5 bases, with 6 bases between. In DNA, the CDR3 is TGTGCCAGCAGTTTGAGAGATACGCAGTATTTT. Protein product: CASSLRDTQYF.

This clone was picked up one time. The rearrangement links TRBV21-1 to TRBJ1-1. TRBV21-1 is shown as a pseudogene. This CDR3 is 17 amino acids long. The CDR3, as DNA: TGTGCCAGCAGCCCCGGGACCTACTTTGAAGGAAACACTGAAGCTTTCTTT. Translation: CASSPGTYFEGNTEAFF.

The chain links TRBV7-9 to TRBJ1-1; no clear D gene. The V gene lost 1 base and the J gene lost 1 base, with 10 bases spanning the gap. Germline loops: CDR1 SEHNR, CDR2 FQNEAQ (reference sequence). The CDR3 runs to 15 residues. In DNA, the CDR3 is TGTGCCAGCAGCTTAGTCGAGGGTTGGAACACTGAAGCTTTCTTT. Its protein is CASSLVEGWNTEAFF.

This chain's CDR3 is CASSASDGETQYF. CDR3 bases: TGTGCCAGCAGCGCGTCGGACGGAGAGACCCAGTACTTC. V is TRBV9 and J is TRBJ2-5; D is uncertain. Germline V gene sequence: CDR1 SGDLS, CDR2 YYNGEE. V lost 3 bases and J lost 4, with 10 bases in between. The CDR3 covers 13 residues.

This chain connects TRBV18 to TRBJ2-1; D unclear. The germline V and J ends were trimmed by 2 bases and 9 bases, with 17 bases remaining between them. Germline CDR1 reads KGHSH; CDR2 reads LQKENI. This CDR3 is built from 15 residues. The CDR3 sequence is CASSPEVLVIGEQFF. DNA for the CDR3: TGTGCCAGCTCACCAGAAGTTCTAGTGATCGGTGAGCAGTTCTTC.

This chain links TRBV6-4 with TRBJ2-1; D tentatively fits TRBD1 or TRBD2 (5 bases each). V lost 0 bases to trimming and J lost 3 bases, with 15 bases between them. The CDR3 loop spans 17 amino acids. The germline V gene has CDR1 MRHNA and CDR2 SNTAGT. The CDR3 region is CASSDSGVTGDYNEQFF. The CDR3 nucleotides are TGTGCCAGCAGTGACTCGGGGGTAACAGGTGACTACAATGAGCAGTTCTTC.

The gene calls are TRBV5-5 and TRBJ2-7, with 9 bases fitting TRBD1. CDR1 is SGHKS and CDR2 is YYEKEE in the germline V gene (reference sequence). This CDR3 comprises 15 residues. Germline trimming cut 0 bases from V and 5 bases from J; bases unmatched to any gene: 6. DNA for the CDR3: TGTGCCAGCAGCTTGGATGGGACAGGGTTGAACGAGCAGTACTTC. Its translation: CASSLDGTGLNEQYF.

This chain uses TRBV4-1 with TRBJ2-2, with 9 bases fitting TRBD1. J gave up 6 bases and V 3 bases, and 5 bases lay outside the gene matches. This CDR3 region has 15 residues. Germline-derived CDR1 and CDR2 are MGHRA and YSYEKL. In DNA, the CDR3 is TGCGCCAGCAGCCAGTGGACAGGGGTTCCCGGGGAGCTGTTTTTT. It is translated as CASSQWTGVPGELFF.

The CDR3 DNA reads as TGTGCCAGCAGCCAAGGCCAGCACTCTGGAAACACCATATATTTT. Translation gives CASSQGQHSGNTIYF. The chain employs TRBV14 and TRBJ1-3, with D hard to call. CDR3 length equals 15 residues. Germline CDR1 is SGHDN and CDR2 is FVKESK. Trimming pared 1 base from V and 0 bases from J, leaving 7 bases between.

V usage is TRBV5-1 and J usage is TRBJ1-2; 8 bases fit TRBD1. The CDR3 is 15 amino acids. Germline CDR1 is SGHRS and CDR2 is YFSETQ. J gave up 1 base and V 4 bases, and 6 bases lay outside the gene matches. The CDR3 protein is CASSPGQALNYGYTF. CDR3 bases: TGCGCCAGCAGCCCGGGACAGGCGCTTAACTATGGCTACACCTTC.

The rearrangement uses TRBV5-1 and TRBJ1-2; D not certain. Germline V gene data show CDR1 as SGHRS and CDR2 as YFSETQ. This CDR3 has 14 residues. The ends were cut back, 1 base at V and 7 bases at J, with 14 bases in the middle. The DNA for the CDR3 is TGCGCCAGCAGCTTGAACGCTCAGGTTCCTGGCTACACCTTC. It is translated as CASSLNAQVPGYTF.

The chain couples TRBV19 to TRBJ1-5; the D is unclear. V lost 4 bases and J 7 bases, leaving 17 bases between the germline ends. CDR1 is LNHDA and CDR2 is SQIVND in the germline V gene (reference sequence). The CDR3 is 15 amino acids. CDR3 DNA: TGTGCCAGTAGTAGTCTGGCATACCTTGGGCAGCCCCAGCATTTT. Translation gives CASSSLAYLGQPQHF. The entire variable domain, with the rest obtained from reference TRBV19 and TRBJ1-5, is as follows: DGGITQSPKYLFRKEGQNVTLSCEQNLNHDAMYWYRQDPGQGLRLIYYSQIVNDFQKGDIAEGYSVSREKKESFPLTVTSAQKNPTAFYLCASSSLAYLGQPQHFGDGTRLSIL.

This clone was recorded only once. The CDR3: CASTDGDEQYF. The DNA for the CDR3 is TGCGCCAGCACAGATGGGGACGAGCAGTACTTC. The V gene is TRBV5-1, the J gene TRBJ2-7; D gene unclear. Germline CDR1 and CDR2: SGHRS and YFSETQ. CDR3 size: 11 residues. The germline V and J ends were trimmed by 6 bases and 5 bases, with 9 bases remaining between them.

The chain employs TRBV6-5 and TRBJ1-6; D remains ambiguous. This CDR3 region has 12 residues. Trimming shortened V by 7 bases and J by 7 bases, and 8 bases separated the two germline ends. Germline assignment: CDR1 MNHEY and CDR2 SVGAGI. This CDR3 is CASTKGNSPLHF. CDR3 DNA: TGTGCCAGCACCAAAGGAAATTCACCCCTCCACTTT.

The rearrangement joins TRBV6-5 to TRBJ1-2; 9 bases agree with TRBD1. In germline, CDR1 is MNHEY, CDR2 SVGAGI. Losses at the gene ends were 5 bases for V and 2 bases for J; bases not matched to a gene: 6. There are 15 residues in the CDR3. The CDR3 DNA reads TGTGCCAGCAGTAATCCGGGACAGGGAAACTATGGCTACACCTTC. Its translation: CASSNPGQGNYGYTF.

This chain uses TRBV3-1 (or the pseudogene TRBV3-2) with TRBJ2-5; D is ambiguous. CDR1 is LGHDT and CDR2 is YNNKEL in the germline V gene (reference sequence). This CDR3 has 14 residues. Trimming shortened V by 4 bases and J by 4 bases, and 13 bases separated the two germline ends. This chain's CDR3 is CASSRAFDSETQYF. The CDR3 bases are TGTGCCAGCAGCCGCGCATTTGACTCAGAGACCCAGTACTTC.

The CDR3 bases are TGTGCCAGCAGTTCTACACAGGGAAGCAATCAGCCCCAGCATTTT. Residues: CASSSTQGSNQPQHF. The genes are TRBV6-6 and TRBJ1-5; a weak D match, TRBD1 (6 bases). Germline V gives CDR1 MNHNY, CDR2 SVGAGI (reference sequence). Between the trimmed V and J ends, which lost 4 bases and 1 base, there was a span of 11 bases. This CDR3 has 15 residues.

The chain carries TRBV5-1 and TRBJ2-7, with D perhaps TRBD1 (6 bases). This CDR3 has 12 residues. Trimming removed 2 bases at V and 6 bases at J, with 9 bases between. Germline V gives CDR1 SGHRS, CDR2 YFSETQ. The CDR3 coding sequence is TGCGCCAGCAGCTTTAGCAGGGGCGAGCAGTACTTC. It yields the protein CASSFSRGEQYF.

The V gene is TRBV29-1, the J gene TRBJ1-5, with D tentatively TRBD1 (6 bases). Trimming removed 6 bases at V and 4 bases at J, with 10 bases between. The CDR3 is made up of 12 amino acids. Germline CDR1 SQVTM, CDR2 ANQGSEA. The CDR3 region has the DNA TGCAGCGTGGGAGGGGGAAATCAGCCCCAGCATTTT. Amino acid sequence: CSVGGGNQPQHF. Filled out from reference TRBV29-1 and TRBJ1-5, the complete variable domain reads SAVISQKPSRDICQRGTSLTIQCQVDSQVTMMFWYRQQPGQSLTLIATANQGSEATYESGFVIDKFPISRPNLTFSTLTVSNMSPEDSSIYLCSVGGGNQPQHFGDGTRLSIL.

The chain links TRBV3-1 (or the pseudogene TRBV3-2) to TRBJ2-7; D is perhaps TRBD1 (5 bases). With 0 bases removed from V and 6 bases from J, the gap between germline ends came to 12 bases. Germline V gives CDR1 LGHDT, CDR2 YNNKEL (reference sequence). This CDR3 has 14 residues. For the CDR3, the DNA is TGTGCCAGCAGCCAAGACGGACAATCTAGCGAGCAGTACTTC. Translated: CASSQDGQSSEQYF.

The CDR3: CASSVLIESDEAFF. In DNA, the CDR3 is TGCGCCAGCAGTGTACTCATCGAGAGTGATGAAGCTTTCTTT. V gene TRBV10-2 combines with J gene TRBJ1-1, with D uncertain. The CDR3 covers 14 residues. With 4 bases removed from V and 7 bases from J, the gap between germline ends came to 16 bases. Germline V lookup: CDR1 WSHSY, CDR2 SAAADI.

The chain carries TRBV5-6 and TRBJ1-1; 7 bases line up with TRBD1. Germline V gene data show CDR1 as SGHDT and CDR2 as YYEEEE. The CDR3 runs to 15 residues. Germline trimming cut 0 bases from V and 4 bases from J; bases unmatched to any gene: 6. DNA of the CDR3: TGTGCCAGCAGCTTGGGGAGGGGGCTGGGCACTGAAGCTTTCTTT. It translates to CASSLGRGLGTEAFF.

The CDR3 region is CASSLGSGLAKNIQYF. In DNA form, the CDR3 reads TGTGCCAGCAGCTTAGGGTCAGGGCTAGCCAAAAACATTCAGTACTTC. The gene calls are TRBV11-2 and TRBJ2-4, with D possibly being TRBD1 (5 bases). CDR1 is SGHAT and CDR2 is FQNNGV in the germline V gene. The germline V and J ends were trimmed by 1 base and 0 bases, with 10 bases remaining between them. The CDR3 is 16 amino acids.

J is TRBJ1-5 and V is TRBV12-5; TRBD1 is a possible D gene (5 bases). In germline, CDR1 is LGHNT, CDR2 FRNRAP. The CDR3 runs 17 residues. V was trimmed by 3 bases and J by 0 bases, leaving 15 bases between them. CDR3 coding DNA: TGTGCTAGTGGTTTAGTAGGGACGGTCTATAGCAATCAGCCCCAGCATTTT. This encodes CASGLVGTVYSNQPQHF. The whole variable domain, filled in from reference TRBV12-5 and TRBJ1-5, reads DARVTQTPRHKVTEMGQEVTMRCQPILGHNTVFWYRQTMMQGLELLAYFRNRAPLDDSGMPKDRFSAEMPDATLATLKIQPSEPRDSAVYFCASGLVGTVYSNQPQHFGDGTRLSIL.

The chain carries TRBV3-1 (or the pseudogene TRBV3-2) and TRBJ2-3; D gene ambiguous. V was pared by 1 base and J by 3 bases, with 11 bases between. This CDR3 comprises 15 residues. Per germline, CDR1 LGHDT and CDR2 YNNKEL (reference sequence). CDR3: CASSQVSDQTDTQYF. CDR3 bases: TGTGCCAGCAGCCAAGTATCAGACCAAACAGATACGCAGTATTTT.

The genes are TRBV5-8 and TRBJ1-5, with 10 positions matching TRBD1. The CDR3 contains 17 residues. The V segment lost 2 bases and the J segment 5 bases; nucleotides outside the gene matches: 10. The germline CDR1 and CDR2 sequences are SGHTS and YDEGEE. The CDR3 DNA is TGTGCCAGCAGCTTCGATATAACCGGGACAGGGGATCAGCCCCAGCATTTT. It specifies CASSFDITGTGDQPQHF. Together with reference TRBV5-8 and TRBJ1-5, the CDR3 gives the full variable domain: EAGVTQSPTHLIKTRGQQATLRCSPISGHTSVYWYQQALGLGLQFLLWYDEGEERNRGNFPPRFSGRQFPNYSSELNVNALELEDSALYLCASSFDITGTGDQPQHFGDGTRLSIL.

As concerns this clone: This sample includes further DNA sequences coding for the same CDR3. V and J are TRBV7-9 and TRBJ1-2; 8 positions agree with TRBD1. The CDR3 totals 16 residues. The J segment lost 1 base and the V segment lost 3 bases, leaving 7 bases of the junction unmatched. CDR1 is SEHNR and CDR2 is FQNEAQ in the germline V gene (reference sequence). CDR3 protein: CASSFSGTGDNYGYTF. Here the CDR3 DNA reads TGTGCCAGCAGCTTCTCCGGGACAGGCGATAACTATGGCTACACCTTC.

The chain joins TRBV19 to TRBJ1-3; D ambiguous. This CDR3 region has 14 residues. The V gene's germline CDR1 is LNHDA and CDR2 SQIVND (reference sequence). Trimming cost V 6 bases and J 2 bases, with 11 bases left between them. The CDR3 region has the DNA TGTGCCAGTAGGGATCCTGATGCTGGAAACACCATATATTTT. Translation gives CASRDPDAGNTIYF.